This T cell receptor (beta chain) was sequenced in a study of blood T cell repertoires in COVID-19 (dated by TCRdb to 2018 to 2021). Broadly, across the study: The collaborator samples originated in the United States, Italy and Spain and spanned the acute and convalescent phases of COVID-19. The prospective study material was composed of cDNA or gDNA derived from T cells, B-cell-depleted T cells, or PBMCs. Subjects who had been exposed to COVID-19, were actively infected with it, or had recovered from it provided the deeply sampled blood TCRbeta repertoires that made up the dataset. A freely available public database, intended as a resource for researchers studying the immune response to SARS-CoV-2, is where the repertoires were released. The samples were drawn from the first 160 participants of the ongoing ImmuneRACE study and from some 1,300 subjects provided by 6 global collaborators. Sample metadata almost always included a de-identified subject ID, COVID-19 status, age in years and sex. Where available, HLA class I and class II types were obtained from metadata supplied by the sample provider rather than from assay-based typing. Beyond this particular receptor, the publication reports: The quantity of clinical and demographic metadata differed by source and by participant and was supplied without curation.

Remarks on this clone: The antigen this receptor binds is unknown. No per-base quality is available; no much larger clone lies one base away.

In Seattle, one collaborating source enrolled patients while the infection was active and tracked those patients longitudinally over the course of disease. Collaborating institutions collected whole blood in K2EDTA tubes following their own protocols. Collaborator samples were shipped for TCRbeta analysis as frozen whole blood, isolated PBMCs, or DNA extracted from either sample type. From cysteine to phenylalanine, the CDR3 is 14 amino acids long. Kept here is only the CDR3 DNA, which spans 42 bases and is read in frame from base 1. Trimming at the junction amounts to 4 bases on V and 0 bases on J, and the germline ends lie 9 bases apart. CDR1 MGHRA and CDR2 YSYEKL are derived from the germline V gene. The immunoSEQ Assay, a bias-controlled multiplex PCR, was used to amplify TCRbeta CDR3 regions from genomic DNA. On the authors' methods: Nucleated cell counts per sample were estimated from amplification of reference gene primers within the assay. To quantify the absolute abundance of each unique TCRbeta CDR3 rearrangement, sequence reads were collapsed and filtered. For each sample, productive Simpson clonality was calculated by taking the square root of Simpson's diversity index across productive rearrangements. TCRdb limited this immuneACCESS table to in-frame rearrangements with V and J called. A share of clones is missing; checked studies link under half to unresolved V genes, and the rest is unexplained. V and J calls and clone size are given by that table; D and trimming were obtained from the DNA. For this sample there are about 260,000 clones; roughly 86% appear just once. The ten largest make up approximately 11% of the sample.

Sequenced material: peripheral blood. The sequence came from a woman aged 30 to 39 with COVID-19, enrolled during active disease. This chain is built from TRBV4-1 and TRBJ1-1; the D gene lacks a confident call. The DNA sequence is TGCGCCAGCAGCCTGTCGGGGTTGAACACTGAAGCTTTCTTT. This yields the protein CASSLSGLNTEAFF.